This T cell receptor beta chain was sequenced in a study of blood T cell repertoires in COVID-19 (dated by TCRdb to 2020 to 2021). With regard to the full study: The collaborator samples originated in the United States, Italy and Spain and spanned the acute and convalescent phases of COVID-19. The material from the prospective study consisted of cDNA or gDNA derived from T cells, B-cell-depleted T cells, or PBMCs. Subjects who had been exposed to COVID-19, were actively infected with it, or had recovered from it provided the deeply sampled blood TCRbeta repertoires that made up the dataset. A freely available public database, intended as a resource for researchers studying the immune response to SARS-CoV-2, is where the repertoires were released. Samples were obtained from the ongoing ImmuneRACE study (first 160 participants) and from 1,254 subjects provided by 6 global collaborators. A de-identified subject ID, COVID-19 status, age in years and sex were almost always included in the sample metadata. Where available, HLA class I and class II types were obtained from metadata supplied by the sample provider rather than from assay-based typing.

Whole blood was collected in K2EDTA tubes by collaborating institutions according to the institutions' own protocols. For TCRbeta analysis, collaborators shipped samples as frozen whole blood, isolated PBMCs, or DNA extracted from either of those sample types. The CDR3 covers 15 residues, taking in both the cysteine and the phenylalanine. This entry keeps only the CDR3 DNA: 45 bases, framed from base 1. Per the germline V gene (reference sequence), SGHNT is the CDR1 and YYREEE is the CDR2. The germline V and J ends show losses of 4 bases and 2 bases respectively, and no gene match explains 5 bases of the junction. The research as a whole found: How much clinical and demographic metadata was included differed by source and by participant, and the metadata was provided uncurated.

TCRbeta CDR3 regions were amplified from genomic DNA using the immunoSEQ Assay, a bias-controlled multiplex PCR. On the study's bioinformatics: The number of nucleated cells in each sample was estimated by amplification of reference gene primers within the assay. To quantify the absolute abundance of each unique TCRbeta CDR3 rearrangement, sequence reads were collapsed and filtered. Productive Simpson clonality was computed per sample as the square root of Simpson's diversity index over productive rearrangements. In TCRdb, the immuneACCESS table is reduced to in-frame sequences with V and J assigned. These tables do not hold every clone; where another copy was compared, an unresolved V gene accounts for under half, and the others remain unexplained. The V and J calls and clone size were taken over from that table, and D and trimming were inferred from the DNA. The sample table holds some 85,000 clones, of which around three quarters were seen once. The top ten clones comprise approximately 21% of the sample.

In the case of this clone: There is no known antigen for this receptor. It has no much larger one-base neighbor in the sample; base qualities were not kept.

The sequence joins TRBV5-4 to TRBJ2-3; TRBD2 matches 9 bases in the middle. The clonotype comes from a woman of 80 years or more with acute or convalescent COVID-19. The sequenced sample consisted of peripheral blood. CDR3 sequence: CASSPAGGYTDTQYF. The nucleotide sequence reads TGTGCCAGCAGCCCAGCGGGGGGATACACAGATACGCAGTATTTT.